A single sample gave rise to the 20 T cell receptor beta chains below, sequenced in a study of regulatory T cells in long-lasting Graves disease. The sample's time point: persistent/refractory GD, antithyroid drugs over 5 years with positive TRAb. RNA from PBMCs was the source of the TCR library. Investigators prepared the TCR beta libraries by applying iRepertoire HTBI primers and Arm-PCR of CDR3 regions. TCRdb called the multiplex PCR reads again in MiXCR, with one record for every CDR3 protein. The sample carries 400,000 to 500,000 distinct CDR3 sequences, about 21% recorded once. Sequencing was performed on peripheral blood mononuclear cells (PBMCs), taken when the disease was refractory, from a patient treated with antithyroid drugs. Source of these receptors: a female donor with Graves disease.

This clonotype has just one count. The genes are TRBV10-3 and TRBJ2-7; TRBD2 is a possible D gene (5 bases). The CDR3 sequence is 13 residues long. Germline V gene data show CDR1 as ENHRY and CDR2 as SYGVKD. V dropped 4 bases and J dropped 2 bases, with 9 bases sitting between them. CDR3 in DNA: TGTGCCATCAGTGTGAGCGGCCCCTACGAGCAGTACTTC. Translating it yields CAISVSGPYEQYF.

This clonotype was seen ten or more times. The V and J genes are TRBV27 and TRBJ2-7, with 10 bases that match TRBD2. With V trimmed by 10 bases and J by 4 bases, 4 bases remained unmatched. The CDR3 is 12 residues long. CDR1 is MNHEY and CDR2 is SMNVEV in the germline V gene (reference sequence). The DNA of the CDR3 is TGTGCCACCGGACTAGCGGCGTACGAGCAGTACTTC. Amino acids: CATGLAAYEQYF.

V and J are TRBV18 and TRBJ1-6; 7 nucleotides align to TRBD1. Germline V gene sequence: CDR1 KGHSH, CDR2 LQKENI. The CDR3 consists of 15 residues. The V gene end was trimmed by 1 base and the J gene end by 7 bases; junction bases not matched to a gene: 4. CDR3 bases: TGTGCCAGCTCACCACTAGACAGGGAGAATTCACCCCTCCACTTT. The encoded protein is CASSPLDRENSPLHF.

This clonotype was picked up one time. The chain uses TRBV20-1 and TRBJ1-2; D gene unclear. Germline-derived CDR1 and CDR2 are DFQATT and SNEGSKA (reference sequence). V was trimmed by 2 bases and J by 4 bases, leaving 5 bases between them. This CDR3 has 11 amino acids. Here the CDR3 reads CSARRTYGYTF. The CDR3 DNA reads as TGCAGTGCTAGACGGACCTATGGCTACACCTTC.

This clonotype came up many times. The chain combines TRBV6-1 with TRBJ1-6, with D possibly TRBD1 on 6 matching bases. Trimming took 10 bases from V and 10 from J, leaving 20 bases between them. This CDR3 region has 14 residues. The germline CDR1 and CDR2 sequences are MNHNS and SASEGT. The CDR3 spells CATPALIQGSPLHF. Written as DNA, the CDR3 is TGTGCCACCCCGGCTTTGATACAGGGCTCACCCCTCCACTTT.

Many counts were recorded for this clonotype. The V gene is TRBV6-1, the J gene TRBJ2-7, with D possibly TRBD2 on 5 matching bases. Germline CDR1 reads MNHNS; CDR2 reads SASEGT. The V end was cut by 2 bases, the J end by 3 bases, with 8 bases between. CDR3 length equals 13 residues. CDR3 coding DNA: TGTGCCAGCAGTGAAACGACTATCTACGAGCAGTACTTC. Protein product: CASSETTIYEQYF.

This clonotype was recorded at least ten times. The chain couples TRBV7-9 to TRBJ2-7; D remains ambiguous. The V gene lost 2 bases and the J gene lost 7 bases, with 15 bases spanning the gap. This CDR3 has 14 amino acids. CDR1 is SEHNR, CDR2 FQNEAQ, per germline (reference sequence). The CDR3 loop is CASSLNTPRPEQYF. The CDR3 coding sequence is TGTGCCAGCAGCTTAAATACTCCTCGGCCAGAGCAGTACTTC. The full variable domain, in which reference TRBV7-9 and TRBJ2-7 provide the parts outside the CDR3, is DTGVSQNPRHKITKRGQNVTFRCDPISEHNRLYWYRQTLGQGPEFLTYFQNEAQLEKSRLLSDRFSAERPKGSFSTLEIQRTEQGDSAMYLCASSLNTPRPEQYFGPGTRLTVT.

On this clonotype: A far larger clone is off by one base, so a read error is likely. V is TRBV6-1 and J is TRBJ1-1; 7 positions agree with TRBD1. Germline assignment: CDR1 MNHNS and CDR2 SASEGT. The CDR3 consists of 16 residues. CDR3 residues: CASTRGPGTLNTGAFF. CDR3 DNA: TGTGCCAGCACAAGGGGGCCCGGGACGTTGAACACTGGAGCTTTCTTT.

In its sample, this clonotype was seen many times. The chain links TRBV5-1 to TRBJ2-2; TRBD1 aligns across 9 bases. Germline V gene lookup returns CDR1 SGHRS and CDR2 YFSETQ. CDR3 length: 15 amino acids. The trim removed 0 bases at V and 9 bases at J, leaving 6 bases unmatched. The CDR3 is CASSLDGTGNRELFF. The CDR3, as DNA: TGCGCCAGCAGCTTGGATGGGACAGGGAATCGGGAGCTGTTTTTT.

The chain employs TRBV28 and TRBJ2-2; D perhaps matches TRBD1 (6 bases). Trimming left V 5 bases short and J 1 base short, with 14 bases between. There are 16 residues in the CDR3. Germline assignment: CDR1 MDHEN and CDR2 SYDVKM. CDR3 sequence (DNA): TGTGCCAGCAGTCCCCGTCCAGGGGTGAACACCGGGGAGCTGTTTTTT. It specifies CASSPRPGVNTGELFF.

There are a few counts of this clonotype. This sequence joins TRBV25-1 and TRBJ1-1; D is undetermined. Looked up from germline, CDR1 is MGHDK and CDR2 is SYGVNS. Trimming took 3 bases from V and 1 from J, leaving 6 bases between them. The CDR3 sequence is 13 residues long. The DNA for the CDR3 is TGTGCCAGCAGTGAGCCAGGGAACACTGAAGCTTTCTTT. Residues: CASSEPGNTEAFF.

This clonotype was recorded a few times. CDR3 loop: CASSFQLGETQYF. In DNA form, the CDR3 reads TGCGCCAGCAGCTTTCAACTGGGGGAGACCCAGTACTTC. The chain uses TRBV5-1 and TRBJ2-5; no firm D call. CDR1 and CDR2 from the germline V gene are SGHRS and YFSETQ. CDR3 length equals 13 residues. Trimming took 2 bases from V and 5 from J, leaving 10 bases between them. Filled out from reference TRBV5-1 and TRBJ2-5, the complete variable domain reads KAGVTQTPRYLIKTRGQQVTLSCSPISGHRSVSWYQQTPGQGLQFLFEYFSETQRNKGNFPGRFSGRQFSNSRSEMNVSTLELGDSALYLCASSFQLGETQYFGPGTRLLVL.

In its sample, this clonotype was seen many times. The CDR3 spells CASSLTGTGVYEQYF. CDR3 DNA: TGTGCCAGCAGCTTAACCGGGACAGGGGTATACGAGCAGTACTTC. The genes are TRBV11-2 and TRBJ2-7, with TRBD1 identical over 10 bases. V gave up 2 bases and J gave up 4 bases; unmatched junction bases: 5. The germline V gene encodes CDR1 SGHAT and CDR2 FQNNGV. This CDR3 has 15 amino acids.

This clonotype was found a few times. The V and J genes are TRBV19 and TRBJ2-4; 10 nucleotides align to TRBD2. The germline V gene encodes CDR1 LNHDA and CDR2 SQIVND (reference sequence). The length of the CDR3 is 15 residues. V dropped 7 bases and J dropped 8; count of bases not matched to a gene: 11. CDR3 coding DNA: TGTGCCAGTACCAGAACCGGGACTAGCGCAGACATTCAGTACTTC. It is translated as CASTRTGTSADIQYF.

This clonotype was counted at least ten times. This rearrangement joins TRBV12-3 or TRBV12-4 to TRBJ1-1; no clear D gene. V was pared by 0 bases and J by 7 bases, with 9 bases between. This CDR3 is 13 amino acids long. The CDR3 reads CASSLAGSGEAFF. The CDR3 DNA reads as TGTGCCAGCAGTTTAGCAGGGAGTGGTGAAGCTTTCTTT.

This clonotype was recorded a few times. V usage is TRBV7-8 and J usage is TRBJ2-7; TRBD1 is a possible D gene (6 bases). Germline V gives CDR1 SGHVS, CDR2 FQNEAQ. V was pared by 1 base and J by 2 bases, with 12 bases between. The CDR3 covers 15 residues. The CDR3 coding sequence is TGTGCCAGCAGCTTAGTGGAACAGGGCACCTACGAGCAGTACTTC. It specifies CASSLVEQGTYEQYF.

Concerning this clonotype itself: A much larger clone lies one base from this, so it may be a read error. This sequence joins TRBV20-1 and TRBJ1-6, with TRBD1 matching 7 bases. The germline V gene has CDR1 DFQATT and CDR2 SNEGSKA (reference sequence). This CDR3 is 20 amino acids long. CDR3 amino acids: CSARDWTPDRESSYNPPLHF. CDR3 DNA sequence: TGCAGTGCTAGAGATTGGACTCCAGACAGGGAGAGCTCCTATAATCCACCCCTCCACTTT.

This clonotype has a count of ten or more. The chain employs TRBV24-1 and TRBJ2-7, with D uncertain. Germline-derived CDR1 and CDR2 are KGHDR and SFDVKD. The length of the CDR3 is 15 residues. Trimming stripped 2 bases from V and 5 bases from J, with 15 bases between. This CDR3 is CATSDSWTETNEQYF. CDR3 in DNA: TGTGCCACCAGTGATTCTTGGACCGAGACCAACGAGCAGTACTTC.

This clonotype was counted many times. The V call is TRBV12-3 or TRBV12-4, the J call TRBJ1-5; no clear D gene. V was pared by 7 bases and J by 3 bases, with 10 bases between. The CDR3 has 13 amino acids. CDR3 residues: CASTAGLNQPQHF. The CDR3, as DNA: TGTGCCAGCACTGCGGGCCTCAATCAGCCCCAGCATTTT.

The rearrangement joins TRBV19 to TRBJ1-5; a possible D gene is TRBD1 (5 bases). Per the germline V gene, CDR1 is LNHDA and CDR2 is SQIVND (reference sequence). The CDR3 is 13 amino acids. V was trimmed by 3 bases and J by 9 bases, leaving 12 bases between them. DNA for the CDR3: TGTGCCAGTAGTATGGGACCCCTCGTGCCCCAGCATTTT. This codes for CASSMGPLVPQHF.